This T cell receptor (beta chain) was recorded in a study of blood T cell repertoires in COVID-19. Germline loops: CDR1 ENHRY, CDR2 SYGVKD. CDR3 size: 15 residues. With 5 bases removed from V and 1 base from J, the gap between germline ends came to 14 bases. Produced via immunoSEQ multiplex PCR; TCRdb's table is partial and in-frame only. The sample includes more than 250,000 clones, around 88% of them seen just once. This TCR derives from a woman between 50 and 59 years old with acute or convalescent COVID-19. The chain recombines TRBV10-3 with TRBJ1-1, with D possibly matching TRBD1 (6 bases). Sequences were obtained from peripheral blood. Here the CDR3 reads CAISPSGVGNTEAFF. The CDR3 nucleotides read TGTGCCATCAGTCCTTCAGGGGTGGGGAACACTGAAGCTTTCTTT.